The clone carrying this T cell receptor beta chain was counted once. Its antigen is unidentified. The Oncomine TCR Beta short-read assay was what sequenced the DNA obtained from cultured CD4+ T cells. One entry per CDR3 protein, called by TCRdb with MiXCR from the PCR reads. The sample lists under 20,000 distinct CDR3 sequences, around 40% occurring once. Treatment of the sample: approximately 9-day PBMC culture with coronavirus spike peptide pools or control peptides (ViraFEST assay). The data were taken from a study of vaccination and CD4 T cells after COVID-19. Study overall: Post-COVID sampling occurred a median approximately 100 days after diagnosis (range 35 to 161). The peptides that stimulated the cells were overlapping spike peptides from SARS-CoV-2, HCoV-NL63, HCoV-OC43 and HCoV-229E.

CDR3 length equals 22 residues. CDR1 is DFQATT and CDR2 is SNEGSKA in the germline V gene (reference sequence). V was pared by 1 base and J by 2 bases, with 25 bases of the junction left unmatched. This clonotype was obtained from a human donor who received a COVID-19 vaccine. J is TRBJ1-5 and V is TRBV20-1, with 8 bases fitting TRBD1. Sequencing used CD4+ T cells from blood, cultured in vitro, obtained before SARS-CoV-2 vaccination. The CDR3 loop is CSARVRRSRTGNLVYGNQPQHF. The DNA of the CDR3 is TGCAGTGCTAGAGTTCGCCGAAGTCGGACAGGGAATTTAGTTTATGGCAATCAGCCCCAGCATTTT.